This TCR beta chain was identified during a study of shared clonotypes between healthy human individuals. Trimming removed 7 bases at V and 4 bases at J, with 10 bases between. The CDR3 is 13 residues long. Germline CDR1 MNHEY, CDR2 SVGAGI. TCRdb keeps only in-frame clones here, not all; method: immunoSEQ multiplex PCR. The table has 2.3 million or so clones, approximately 95% seen once. This TCR was recovered from a young man in good health. Some clones in this sample may be carry-over from other donors' samples. The chain is built from TRBV6-5 and TRBJ2-2; no clear D gene. Specimen: naive CD4+ T cells from PBMCs. Subset reported: CD45RA+ positively selected. The CDR3 bases are TGTGCCAGCAACCAGGCTGGCACCGGGGAGCTGTTTTTT. Translation: CASNQAGTGELFF.